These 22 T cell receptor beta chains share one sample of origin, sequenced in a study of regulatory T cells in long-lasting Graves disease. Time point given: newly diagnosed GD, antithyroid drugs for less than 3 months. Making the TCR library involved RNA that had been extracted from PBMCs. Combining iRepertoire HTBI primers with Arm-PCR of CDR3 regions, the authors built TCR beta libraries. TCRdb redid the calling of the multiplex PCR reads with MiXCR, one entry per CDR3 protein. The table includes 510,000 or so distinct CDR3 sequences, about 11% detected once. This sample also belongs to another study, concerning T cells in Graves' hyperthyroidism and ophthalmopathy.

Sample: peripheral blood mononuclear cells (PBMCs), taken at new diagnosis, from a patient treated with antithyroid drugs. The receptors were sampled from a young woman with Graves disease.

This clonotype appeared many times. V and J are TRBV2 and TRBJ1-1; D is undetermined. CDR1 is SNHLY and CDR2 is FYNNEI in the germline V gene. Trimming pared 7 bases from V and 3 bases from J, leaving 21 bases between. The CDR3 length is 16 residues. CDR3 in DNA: TGTGCCAGCATCAGCTACTGGGAGGGTGAGGACACTGAAGCTTTCTTT. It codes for CASISYWEGEDTEAFF.

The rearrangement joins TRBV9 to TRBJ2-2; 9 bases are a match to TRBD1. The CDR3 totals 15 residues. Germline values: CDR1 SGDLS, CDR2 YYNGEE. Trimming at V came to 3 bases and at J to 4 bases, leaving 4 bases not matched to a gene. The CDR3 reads CASSARDRATGELFF. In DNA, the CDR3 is TGTGCCAGCAGCGCTCGGGACAGGGCCACCGGGGAGCTGTTTTTT.

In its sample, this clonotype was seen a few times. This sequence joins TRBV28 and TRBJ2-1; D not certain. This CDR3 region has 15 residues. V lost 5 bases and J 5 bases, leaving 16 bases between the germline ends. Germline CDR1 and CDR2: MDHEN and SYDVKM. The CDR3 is CASSPAGPRDNEQFF. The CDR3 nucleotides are TGTGCCAGCAGTCCCGCCGGGCCAAGGGACAATGAGCAGTTCTTC.

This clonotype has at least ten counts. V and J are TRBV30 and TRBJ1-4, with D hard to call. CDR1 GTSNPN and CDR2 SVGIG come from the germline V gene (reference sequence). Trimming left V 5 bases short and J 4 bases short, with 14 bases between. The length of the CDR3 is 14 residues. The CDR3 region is CAWGAERLNEKLFF. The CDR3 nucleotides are TGTGCCTGGGGCGCCGAACGCCTTAATGAAAAACTGTTTTTT. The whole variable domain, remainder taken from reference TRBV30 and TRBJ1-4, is SQTIHQWPATLVQPVGSPLSLECTVEGTSNPNLYWYRQAAGRGLQLLFYSVGIGQISSEVPQNLSASRPQDRQFILSSKKLLLSDSGFYLCAWGAERLNEKLFFGSGTQLSVL.

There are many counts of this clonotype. The CDR3 sequence is CASSVLRIGDEQFF. CDR3 bases: TGTGCCAGCAGCGTTCTGCGGATCGGCGATGAGCAGTTCTTC. The genes are TRBV9 and TRBJ2-1; D not resolved. The CDR3 consists of 14 residues. Trimming shortened V by 2 bases and J by 8 bases, and 14 bases separated the two germline ends. Germline CDR1 and CDR2: SGDLS and YYNGEE.

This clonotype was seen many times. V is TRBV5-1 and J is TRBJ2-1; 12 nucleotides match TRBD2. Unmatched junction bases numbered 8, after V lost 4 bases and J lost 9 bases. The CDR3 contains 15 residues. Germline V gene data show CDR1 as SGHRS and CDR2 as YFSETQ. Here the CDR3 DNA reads TGCGCCAGCAGCCCAGAACTAGCGGGAGGCTCTGAGCAGTTCTTC. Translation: CASSPELAGGSEQFF.

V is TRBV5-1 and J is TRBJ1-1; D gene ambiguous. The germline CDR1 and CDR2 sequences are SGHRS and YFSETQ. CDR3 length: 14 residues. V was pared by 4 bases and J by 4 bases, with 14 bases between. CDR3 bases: TGCGCCAGCAGCCTTGGGTGGGGAGGCACTGAAGCTTTCTTT. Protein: CASSLGWGGTEAFF.

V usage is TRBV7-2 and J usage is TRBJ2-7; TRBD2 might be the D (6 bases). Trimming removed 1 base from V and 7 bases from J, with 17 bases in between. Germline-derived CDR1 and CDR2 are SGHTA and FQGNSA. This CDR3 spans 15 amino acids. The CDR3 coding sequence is TGTGCCAGCAGCTTAGGATCAGCGGGTCCCAAGGAGCAGTACTTC. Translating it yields CASSLGSAGPKEQYF.

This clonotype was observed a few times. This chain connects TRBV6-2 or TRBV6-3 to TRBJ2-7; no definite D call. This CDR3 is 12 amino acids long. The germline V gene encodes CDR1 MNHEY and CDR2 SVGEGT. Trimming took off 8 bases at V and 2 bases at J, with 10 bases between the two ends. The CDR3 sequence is CASAVGPYEQYF. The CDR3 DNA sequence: TGTGCCAGCGCAGTCGGCCCCTACGAGCAGTACTTC.

The CDR3 loop is CASSFQEYGYTF. The CDR3 nucleotides are TGTGCCAGCTCCTTCCAGGAGTATGGCTACACCTTC. The chain uses TRBV19 and TRBJ1-2; D uncertain. Looked up from germline, CDR1 is LNHDA and CDR2 is SQIVND (reference sequence). The ends were cut back, 9 bases at V and 5 bases at J, with 13 bases in the middle. CDR3 size: 12 residues.

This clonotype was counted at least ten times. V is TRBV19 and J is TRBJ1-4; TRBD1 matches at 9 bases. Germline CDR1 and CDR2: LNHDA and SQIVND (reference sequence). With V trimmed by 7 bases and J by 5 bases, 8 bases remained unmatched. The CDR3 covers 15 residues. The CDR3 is CASIGQGYGNEKLFF. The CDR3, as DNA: TGTGCCAGTATCGGACAGGGGTATGGGAATGAAAAACTGTTTTTT. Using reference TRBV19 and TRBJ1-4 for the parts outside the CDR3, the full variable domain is DGGITQSPKYLFRKEGQNVTLSCEQNLNHDAMYWYRQDPGQGLRLIYYSQIVNDFQKGDIAEGYSVSREKKESFPLTVTSAQKNPTAFYLCASIGQGYGNEKLFFGSGTQLSVL.

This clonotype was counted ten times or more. The CDR3 is CASSYSIPGDLNNEQFF. In DNA form, the CDR3 reads TGTGCCAGCAGTTACTCTATACCGGGAGACTTAAACAATGAGCAGTTCTTC. The chain joins TRBV6-5 to TRBJ2-1; D might be TRBD2 (6 bases). The V and J ends lost 0 bases and 5 bases respectively, with 17 bases between them. Germline CDR1 and CDR2: MNHEY and SVGAGI. This CDR3 has 17 residues.

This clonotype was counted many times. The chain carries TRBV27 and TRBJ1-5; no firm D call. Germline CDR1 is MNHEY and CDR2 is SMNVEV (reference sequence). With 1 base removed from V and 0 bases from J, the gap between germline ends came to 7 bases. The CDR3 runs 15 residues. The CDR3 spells CASSLFPNSNQPQHF. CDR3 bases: TGTGCCAGCAGTTTATTCCCGAATAGCAATCAGCCCCAGCATTTT.

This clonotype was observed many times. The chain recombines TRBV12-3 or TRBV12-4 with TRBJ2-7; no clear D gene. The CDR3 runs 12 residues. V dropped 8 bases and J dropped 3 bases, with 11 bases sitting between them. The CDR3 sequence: CASARVYYEQYF. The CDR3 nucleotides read TGTGCCAGCGCGCGCGTTTACTACGAGCAGTACTTC.

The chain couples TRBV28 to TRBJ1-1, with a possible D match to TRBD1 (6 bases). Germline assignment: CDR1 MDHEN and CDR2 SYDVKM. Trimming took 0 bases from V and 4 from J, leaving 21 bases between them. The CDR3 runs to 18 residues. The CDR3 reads CASSLWGRGNLGGTEAFF. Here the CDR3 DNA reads TGTGCCAGCAGTTTATGGGGCAGGGGCAACCTGGGGGGCACTGAAGCTTTCTTT.

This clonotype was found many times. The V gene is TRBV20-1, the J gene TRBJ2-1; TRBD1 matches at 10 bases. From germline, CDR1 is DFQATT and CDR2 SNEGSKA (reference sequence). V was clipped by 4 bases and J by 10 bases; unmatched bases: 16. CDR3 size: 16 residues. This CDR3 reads CSANPSRDRGFLEQFF. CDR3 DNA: TGCAGTGCTAACCCGAGCCGGGACAGGGGATTTCTAGAGCAGTTCTTC.

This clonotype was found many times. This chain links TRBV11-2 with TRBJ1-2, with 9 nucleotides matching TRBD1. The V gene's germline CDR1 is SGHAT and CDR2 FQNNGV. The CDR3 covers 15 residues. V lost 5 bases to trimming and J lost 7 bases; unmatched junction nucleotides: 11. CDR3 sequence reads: CASSQNTGGRTGYTF. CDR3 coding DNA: TGTGCCAGCAGCCAAAACACAGGGGGCCGTACTGGCTACACCTTC. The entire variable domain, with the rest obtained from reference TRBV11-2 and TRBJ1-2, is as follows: EAGVAQSPRYKIIEKRQSVAFWCNPISGHATLYWYQQILGQGPKLLIQFQNNGVVDDSQLPKDRFSAERLKGVDSTLKIQPAKLEDSAVYLCASSQNTGGRTGYTFGSGTRLTVV.

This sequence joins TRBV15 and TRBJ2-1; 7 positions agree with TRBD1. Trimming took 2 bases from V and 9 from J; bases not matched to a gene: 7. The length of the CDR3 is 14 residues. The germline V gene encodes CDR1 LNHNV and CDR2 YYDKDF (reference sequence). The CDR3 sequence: CATSRNKQGTEQFF. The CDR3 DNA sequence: TGTGCCACCAGCAGAAATAAACAGGGGACTGAGCAGTTCTTC.

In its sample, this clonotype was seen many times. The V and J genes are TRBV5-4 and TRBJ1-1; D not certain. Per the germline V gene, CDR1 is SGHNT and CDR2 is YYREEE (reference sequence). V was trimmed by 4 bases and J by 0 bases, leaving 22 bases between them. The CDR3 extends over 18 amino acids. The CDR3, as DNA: TGTGCCAGCAGCCTTTCCGGGTCATTCAGCGACTTGAACACTGAAGCTTTCTTT. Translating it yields CASSLSGSFSDLNTEAFF.

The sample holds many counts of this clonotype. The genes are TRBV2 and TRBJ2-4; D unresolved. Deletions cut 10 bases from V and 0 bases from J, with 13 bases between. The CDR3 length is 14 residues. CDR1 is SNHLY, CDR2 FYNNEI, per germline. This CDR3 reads CAIGPSLAKNIQYF. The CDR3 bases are TGTGCCATCGGACCCTCACTAGCCAAAAACATTCAGTACTTC.

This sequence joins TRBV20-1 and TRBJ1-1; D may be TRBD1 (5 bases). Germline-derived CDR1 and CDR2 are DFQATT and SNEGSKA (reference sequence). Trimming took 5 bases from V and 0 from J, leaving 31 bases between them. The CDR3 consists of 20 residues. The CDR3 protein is CSAPLGRSGALHVLNTEAFF. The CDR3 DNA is TGCAGTGCTCCGTTAGGGAGAAGTGGGGCCTTACACGTTCTGAACACTGAAGCTTTCTTT.

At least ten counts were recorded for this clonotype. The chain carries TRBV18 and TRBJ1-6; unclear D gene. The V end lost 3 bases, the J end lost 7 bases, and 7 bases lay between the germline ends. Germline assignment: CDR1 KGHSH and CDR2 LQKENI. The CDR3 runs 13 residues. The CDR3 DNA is TGTGCCAGCTCACCTCTAAGCAATTCACCCCTCCACTTT. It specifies CASSPLSNSPLHF.